The 10 T cell receptor beta chains reported below all come from one sample, sequenced in a study of cytomegalovirus exposure and HLA in healthy donors. Amplification used 60 Vbeta primers and 13 Jbeta primers. The assay was immunoSEQ multiplex PCR, and TCRdb's table has in-frame clones only and misses some. The sample table includes about 74,000 clones. Sequencing input: PBMCs. The origin of the receptors is a female donor in good health and CMV-seropositive.

The chain uses TRBV4-1 and TRBJ2-3; D possibly corresponds to TRBD1 (5 bases). V shed 3 bases and J shed 3 bases, with 10 bases lying between them. The CDR3 runs to 14 residues. Germline V gives CDR1 MGHRA, CDR2 YSYEKL. CDR3 residues: CASSQPGQTDTQYF. The CDR3 DNA sequence: TGCGCCAGCAGCCAGCCCGGACAAACAGATACGCAGTATTTT.

As for this clone: One junction end disagrees with the germline gene, perhaps due to a read error. The V call is TRBV9, the J call TRBJ2-5; 8 bases fit TRBD1. The length of the CDR3 is 13 residues. Looked up from germline, CDR1 is SGDLS and CDR2 is YYNGEE. The CDR3 sequence is CASSATGAESQYF. CDR3 nucleotide sequence: TGTGCCAGCAGCGCGACAGGGGCAGAGTCCCAGTACTTC.

The rearrangement uses TRBV4-2 and TRBJ1-1, with D possibly TRBD1 on 5 matching bases. The V end was cut by 0 bases, the J end by 3 bases, with 11 bases between. This CDR3 region has 15 residues. Germline CDR1 and CDR2: LGHNA and YNFKEQ. The CDR3 here is CASSQDSRADTEAFF. CDR3 DNA sequence: TGTGCCAGCAGCCAAGATAGCAGGGCGGACACTGAAGCTTTCTTT.

V and J are TRBV18 and TRBJ2-1; TRBD1 agrees at 7 bases. The germline V gene encodes CDR1 KGHSH and CDR2 LQKENI. The CDR3 length is 13 residues. J lost 8 bases, V lost 3 bases, and 4 bases had no gene match. In nucleotides, the CDR3 is TGTGCCAGCTCACCCCCCACAGGGGATGAGCAGTTCTTC. It encodes CASSPPTGDEQFF. Combining the CDR3 with reference TRBV18 and TRBJ2-1 gives the whole variable domain NAGVMQNPRHLVRRRGQEARLRCSPMKGHSHVYWYRQLPEEGLKFMVYLQKENIIDESGMPKERFSAEFPKEGPSILRIQQVVRGDSAAYFCASSPPTGDEQFFGPGTRLTVL.

The chain uses TRBV19 and TRBJ2-1; D is unclear. The CDR3 covers 16 residues. CDR1 and CDR2 (germline): LNHDA, SQIVND (reference sequence). V gave up 4 bases and J gave up 0 bases, with 13 bases separating them. DNA for the CDR3: TGTGCCAGTAGTACTGGCTTCATCAGCTCCTACAATGAGCAGTTCTTC. Translation: CASSTGFISSYNEQFF.

This rearrangement joins TRBV5-1 to TRBJ2-7; weak D call: TRBD2 (6 bases). The germline V gene encodes CDR1 SGHRS and CDR2 YFSETQ. The length of the CDR3 is 15 residues. The V gene lost 1 base and the J gene lost 7 bases, with 18 bases spanning the gap. The CDR3 sequence: CASSLTGDGRGEQYF. CDR3 sequence (DNA): TGCGCCAGCAGCTTGACTGGAGATGGCCGGGGGGAGCAGTACTTC.

In the case of this clone: A junction end diverges from the germline sequence, so it may reflect a read error. The chain recombines TRBV30 with TRBJ1-2, with 7 bases aligning to TRBD1. This CDR3 has 14 residues. In germline, CDR1 is GTSNPN, CDR2 SVGIG (reference sequence). The CDR3 reads CARSVLTGPGGYTF. For the CDR3, the DNA is TGTGCCCGGAGTGTACTGACAGGGCCCGGGGGCTACACCTTC.

This sequence joins TRBV7-9 and TRBJ1-2, with a weak D call TRBD1 (6 bases). Germline CDR1 and CDR2: SEHNR and FQNEAQ (reference sequence). The germline V and J ends were trimmed by 5 bases and 3 bases, with 13 bases remaining between them. This CDR3 region has 14 residues. The CDR3 region is CASSDATGDYGYTF. CDR3 bases: TGTGCCAGCAGCGACGCGACAGGAGACTATGGCTACACCTTC.

V usage is TRBV28 and J usage is TRBJ1-2, with 7 nucleotides matching TRBD1. Losses at the gene ends were 11 bases for V and 8 bases for J; bases not matched to a gene: 17. The germline V gene encodes CDR1 MDHEN and CDR2 SYDVKM. This CDR3 has 14 residues. The CDR3 loop reads CASCTIGTVPGYTF. For the CDR3, the DNA is TGTGCCTCCTGTACTATCGGGACAGTACCCGGCTACACCTTC.

The chain links TRBV19 to TRBJ1-1, with TRBD1 as a possible D gene (5 bases). V was cut by 2 bases and J by 2 bases, with 6 bases left in between. Germline V CDR1 and CDR2: LNHDA, SQIVND (reference sequence). The CDR3 covers 13 residues. The CDR3 is CASSITGNTEAFF. For the CDR3, the DNA is TGTGCCAGTAGTATAACAGGCAACACTGAAGCTTTCTTT.